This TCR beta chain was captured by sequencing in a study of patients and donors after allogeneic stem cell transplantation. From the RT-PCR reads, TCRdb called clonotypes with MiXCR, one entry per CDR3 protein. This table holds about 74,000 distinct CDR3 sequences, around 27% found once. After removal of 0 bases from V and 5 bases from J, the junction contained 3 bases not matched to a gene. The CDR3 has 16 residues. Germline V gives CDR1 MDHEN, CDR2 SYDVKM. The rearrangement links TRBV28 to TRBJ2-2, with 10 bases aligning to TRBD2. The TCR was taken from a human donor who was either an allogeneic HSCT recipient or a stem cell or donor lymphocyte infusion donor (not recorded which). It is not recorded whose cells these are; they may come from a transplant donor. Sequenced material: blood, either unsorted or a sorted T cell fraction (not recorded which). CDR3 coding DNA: TGTGCCAGCAGTTTATGGCTAGCGGGAGAAACCGGGGAGCTGTTTTTT. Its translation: CASSLWLAGETGELFF. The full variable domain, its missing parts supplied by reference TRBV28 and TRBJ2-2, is DVKVTQSSRYLVKRTGEKVFLECVQDMDHENMFWYRQDPGLGLRLIYFSYDVKMKEKGDIPEGYSVSREKKERFSLILESASTNQTSMYLCASSLWLAGETGELFFGEGSRLTVL.